A selection of T cell receptor beta chains follows, all from one sample in a study of Ad26.COV2.S vaccination and SARS-CoV-2 variants. This table comes from immunoSEQ multiplex PCR, and its TCRdb copy is limited to in-frame clones, with some not included. The sample lists about 680,000 clones, around 89% seen once, with over 1.3% in the top ten. Sequenced here: peripheral blood, sampled in a trial of Ad26.COV2.S vaccine versus placebo. Receptor source: a person between 18 and 65 years old who received the Ad26.COV2.S COVID-19 vaccine or a placebo. Both conserved end residues are part of each CDR3. Fields, in order: J gene, V gene, D gene, CDR3 protein. D genes are given only for firm matches.

>TRBJ1-2|TRBV3-1/TRBV3-2|.
CASSQDTGSRGYTF
>TRBJ2-7|TRBV7-8|TRBD2
CASSLAPTSGYEQYF
>TRBJ2-3|TRBV5-4|.
CASSPTRRIDTQYF
>TRBJ1-4|TRBV7-8|.
CASSPRDANEKLFF
>TRBJ1-6|TRBV11-1|.
CASSSDSPLHF
>TRBJ1-6|TRBV12-3/TRBV12-4|.
CASSRATGSPLHF
>TRBJ2-5|TRBV24-1|TRBD2
CATSDGTSGVLETQYF
>TRBJ2-1|TRBV6-1|.
CASTVDRIRFF
>TRBJ2-6|TRBV9|.
CASSAGFAGANVLTF
>TRBJ1-5|TRBV27|.
CASSLGKYSNQPQHF
>TRBJ2-1|TRBV10-3|TRBD2
CAISLAGGREGEQFF
>TRBJ2-2|TRBV5-4|.
CASSSFGGMTGELFF
>TRBJ2-3|TRBV9|TRBD1
CASSVRQGSDTQYF
>TRBJ2-7|TRBV12-3/TRBV12-4|.
CASSHGYEQYF
>TRBJ1-1|TRBV10-1|.
CASSEDRTDTEAFF
>TRBJ2-7|TRBV25-1|.
CASSEVGTPRLYF